Listed here are 26 T cell receptor beta chains from one sample, sequenced in a study of T cell repertoires in cytomegalovirus infection. Their cognate antigens are unknown. TCRdb redid the calling of the reads with MiXCR, one entry per CDR3 protein. The sample shows about 890,000 distinct CDR3 sequences, more than 25% of them seen only once. The sample was cultured CD8+ T cells from PBMCs, taken from culture after CMV antigen stimulation. These receptors were taken from a human donor in good health (CMV status not recorded). Some clones in this sample may be carry-over from other donors' samples.

The DNA of the CDR3 is TGTGCCACCAGTGGGGACGGAAACATTCAGTACTTC. This gives the protein CATSGDGNIQYF. V and J are TRBV24-1 and TRBJ2-4; the D gene could be TRBD1 or TRBD2 (5 bases each). Trimming removed 5 bases from V and 6 bases from J, with 7 bases in between. This CDR3 region has 12 residues. Germline assignment: CDR1 KGHDR and CDR2 SFDVKD.

V and J are TRBV7-4 and TRBJ1-1, with D tentatively TRBD1 (5 bases). V lost 1 base to trimming and J lost 6 bases, with 15 bases between them. Germline-derived CDR1 and CDR2 are SGHVT and SQSDAQ. This CDR3 is built from 15 residues. The CDR3 here is CASSLVATVVAEAFF. The CDR3 nucleotides read TGTGCCAGCAGCTTAGTGGCGACAGTGGTGGCTGAAGCTTTCTTT.

The chain joins TRBV6-1 to TRBJ1-2; no clear D gene. Trimming shortened V by 9 bases and J by 8 bases, and 7 bases separated the two germline ends. Germline CDR1 MNHNS, CDR2 SASEGT. The CDR3 is made up of 9 amino acids. The CDR3 spells CASYGGYTF. The DNA for the CDR3 is TGTGCCAGTTACGGGGGCTACACCTTC.

This clonotype occurred a few times. The rearrangement joins TRBV25-1 to TRBJ1-2; 7 bases are shared with TRBD1. With 3 bases clipped from V and 8 bases from J, the junction kept 21 bases outside the gene matches. Per the germline V gene, CDR1 is MGHDK and CDR2 is SYGVNS. This CDR3 is 18 amino acids long. CDR3 sequence (DNA): TGTGCCAGCAGTGAGTTTTTTATGACAGGGCCGGCTTCTGGAGGCTACACCTTC. Translating it yields CASSEFFMTGPASGGYTF.

The CDR3 DNA reads TGTGCCAGCAGCTTGGTAACCCGACTTAGCACAGATACGCAGTATTTT. It codes for CASSLVTRLSTDTQYF. The chain has TRBV5-6 and TRBJ2-3; D call uncertain. Germline lookup yields CDR1 SGHDT and CDR2 YYEEEE. V was shortened by 0 bases and J by 0 bases, with 11 bases between the two germline ends. This CDR3 has 16 amino acids. Full variable domain (outside the CDR3, taken from reference TRBV5-6 and TRBJ2-3): DAGVTQSPTHLIKTRGQQVTLRCSPKSGHDTVSWYQQALGQGPQFIFQYYEEEERQRGNFPDRFSGHQFPNYSSELNVNALLLGDSALYLCASSLVTRLSTDTQYFGPGTRLTVL.

In the case of this clonotype: This may come from a read error, since a much larger clone is one base off. This chain links TRBV7-6 with TRBJ2-1; D could derive from TRBD1 or TRBD2 (5 bases each). CDR3 length: 17 amino acids. Per the germline V gene, CDR1 is SGHVS and CDR2 is FNYEAQ. As DNA, the CDR3 is TGTGCTAGCAGTGTGAGTCCAGCGGACAATACCTACAATGAGCAGTTCTTC. Its translation: CASSVSPADNTYNEQFF.

This rearrangement joins TRBV14 to TRBJ1-4, with a tentative D call TRBD1 (5 bases). The CDR3 has 15 amino acids. Trimming took off 1 base at V and 4 bases at J, with 10 bases between the two ends. Germline-derived CDR1 and CDR2 are SGHDN and FVKESK. This CDR3 is CASSQAWGRNEKLFF. The DNA for the CDR3 is TGTGCCAGCAGCCAAGCTTGGGGACGTAATGAAAAACTGTTTTTT.

At least ten counts were recorded for this clonotype. This chain joins TRBV28 and TRBJ1-2; D remains ambiguous. This CDR3 comprises 14 residues. From germline, CDR1 is MDHEN and CDR2 SYDVKM. V was pared by 5 bases and J by 0 bases, with 10 bases between. The CDR3 sequence is CASSPLSANYGYTF. The CDR3 DNA reads as TGTGCCAGCAGTCCCCTTTCGGCTAACTATGGCTACACCTTC.

A remark on this clonotype: A read error is possible here, since a much larger clone lies one base away. The chain has TRBV6-6 and TRBJ2-2, with D possibly TRBD2 on 7 matching bases. In germline, CDR1 is MNHNY, CDR2 SVGAGI (reference sequence). This CDR3 region has 15 residues. CDR3 DNA sequence: TGTGCCAGCACTACCCTTGCGGGGGACACCGGGCAGCTGTTTTTT. As protein: CASTTLAGDTGQLFF.

The rearrangement joins TRBV20-1 to TRBJ2-2; D unresolved. This CDR3 spans 15 amino acids. CDR1 DFQATT and CDR2 SNEGSKA come from the germline V gene (reference sequence). Trimming shortened V by 0 bases and J by 4 bases, and 12 bases separated the two germline ends. The CDR3 reads CSARDLEQITGELFF. CDR3 nucleotides: TGCAGTGCTAGAGATCTCGAACAGATCACCGGGGAGCTGTTTTTT.

V usage is TRBV5-4 and J usage is TRBJ1-1; D is unresolved. The CDR3 is made up of 11 amino acids. Germline CDR1 SGHNT, CDR2 YYREEE (reference sequence). V lost 2 bases and J 10 bases, leaving 9 bases between the germline ends. The chain's CDR3 is CASSFEGGAFF. The CDR3 DNA is TGTGCCAGCAGCTTCGAGGGAGGAGCTTTCTTT.

This clonotype appeared a few times. V gene TRBV15 combines with J gene TRBJ1-2; 8 positions agree with TRBD1. Germline trimming cut 3 bases from V and 6 bases from J; bases unmatched to any gene: 6. The CDR3 length is 14 residues. From germline, CDR1 is LNHNV and CDR2 YYDKDF (reference sequence). For the CDR3, the DNA is TGTGCCACCAGCAGGACCGGGACAGGCGATGGCTACACCTTC. Translation gives CATSRTGTGDGYTF. Full variable domain (outside the CDR3, taken from reference TRBV15 and TRBJ1-2): DAMVIQNPRYQVTQFGKPVTLSCSQTLNHNVMYWYQQKSSQAPKLLFHYYDKDFNNEADTPDNFQSRRPNTSFCFLDIRSPGLGDTAMYLCATSRTGTGDGYTFGSGTRLTVV.

This clonotype has a count of ten or more. The chain links TRBV12-3 or TRBV12-4 to TRBJ2-1; 9 nucleotides line up with TRBD2. This CDR3 region has 15 residues. Germline trimming cut 6 bases from V and 3 bases from J; bases unmatched to any gene: 6. CDR3 DNA sequence: TGTGCCAGCAGATTTACAGCGGGGGGCTACAATGAGCAGTTCTTC. Translated: CASRFTAGGYNEQFF.

This clonotype was seen a handful of times. This chain uses TRBV6-4 with TRBJ2-1; 7 bases agree with TRBD2. Per germline, CDR1 MRHNA and CDR2 SNTAGT. The ends lost 5 bases at V and 3 bases at J; junction bases unmatched: 4. This CDR3 has 14 residues. The CDR3 reads CASSRTSGYNEQFF. CDR3 DNA: TGTGCCAGCAGTAGGACTAGTGGCTACAATGAGCAGTTCTTC.

The chain joins TRBV25-1 to TRBJ2-5; 8 positions agree with TRBD2. Germline assignment: CDR1 MGHDK and CDR2 SYGVNS. The CDR3 has 17 amino acids. V trimming: 2 bases; J trimming: 0 bases; junction bases outside the gene matches: 8. CDR3 sequence: CASSEMAIAGNQETQYF. The CDR3 DNA reads as TGTGCCAGCAGTGAAATGGCAATAGCGGGGAACCAAGAGACCCAGTACTTC.

This clonotype was seen at least ten times. The chain couples TRBV27 to TRBJ1-5; D is possibly TRBD1 (5 bases). The CDR3 sequence is 14 residues long. Per the germline V gene, CDR1 is MNHEY and CDR2 is SMNVEV (reference sequence). Trimming took off 2 bases at V and 9 bases at J, with 14 bases between the two ends. In DNA, the CDR3 is TGTGCCAGCAGTTTAAGGGGATCATTGGGGCCCCAGCATTTT. This gives the protein CASSLRGSLGPQHF.

The chain joins TRBV28 to TRBJ2-7, with D possibly TRBD1 on 6 matching bases. There are 14 residues in the CDR3. V was shortened by 3 bases and J by 1 base, with 10 bases between the two germline ends. In germline, CDR1 is MDHEN, CDR2 SYDVKM. Written as DNA, the CDR3 is TGTGCCAGCAGTTTCCGGACAGAATCCTACGAGCAGTACGTC. It translates to CASSFRTESYEQYV.

Concerning this clonotype: A much bigger clone sits one base away, suggesting this may be a read error. This chain uses TRBV5-4 with TRBJ1-2; 7 nucleotides line up with TRBD1. This CDR3 spans 14 amino acids. Germline CDR1 reads SGHNT; CDR2 reads YYREEE (reference sequence). V was clipped by 5 bases and J by 2 bases; unmatched bases: 6. The CDR3 DNA reads as TGTGCCAGCAGATTTCCGGGACAGAACTATGGCTACACCTTC. The encoded protein is CASRFPGQNYGYTF.

The chain has TRBV27 and TRBJ2-7, with D perhaps TRBD1 or TRBD2 (5 bases each). V was clipped by 2 bases and J by 3 bases, with 11 bases between them. Germline assignment: CDR1 MNHEY and CDR2 SMNVEV (reference sequence). The CDR3 spans 14 residues. CDR3 amino acids: CASSLGGEGYEQYF. The CDR3 DNA follows: TGTGCCAGCAGTTTAGGGGGTGAAGGCTACGAGCAGTACTTC.

The genes are TRBV4-1 and TRBJ2-5; no definite D call. This CDR3 has 15 residues. Germline CDR1 MGHRA, CDR2 YSYEKL. The V end lost 4 bases, the J end lost 1 base, and 13 bases lay between the germline ends. The CDR3 DNA is TGCGCCAGCAGCCCCTATTTTGGTGGCCAAGAGACCCAGTACTTC. It specifies CASSPYFGGQETQYF.

The genes are TRBV7-9 and TRBJ1-1, with no clear D. CDR3 length: 13 amino acids. Trimming took off 4 bases at V and 1 base at J, with 7 bases between the two ends. In germline, CDR1 is SEHNR, CDR2 FQNEAQ (reference sequence). The DNA of the CDR3 is TGTGCCAGCAGCTACTGGGCGAACACTGAAGCTTTCTTT. Residues: CASSYWANTEAFF.

The chain carries TRBV4-1 and TRBJ2-1, with TRBD1 identical over 7 bases. In germline, CDR1 is MGHRA, CDR2 YSYEKL. The V segment lost 4 bases and the J segment 8 bases; nucleotides outside the gene matches: 14. The length of the CDR3 is 16 residues. The CDR3 nucleotides read TGCGCCAGCAGCCCCAGGGGAGACAGGGCTCGCGATGAGCAGTTCTTC. Residues: CASSPRGDRARDEQFF.

This clonotype was detected a few times. The gene calls are TRBV7-9 and TRBJ1-1; TRBD1 agrees at 7 bases. The CDR3 runs 11 residues. With 6 bases clipped from V and 8 bases from J, the junction kept 3 bases outside the gene matches. Germline CDR1 reads SEHNR; CDR2 reads FQNEAQ (reference sequence). CDR3 DNA: TGTGCCAGCAGTTCGGACAGGGAAGCTTTCTTT. Translating it yields CASSSDREAFF. Full variable domain (rest looked up from reference TRBV7-9 and TRBJ1-1): DTGVSQNPRHKITKRGQNVTFRCDPISEHNRLYWYRQTLGQGPEFLTYFQNEAQLEKSRLLSDRFSAERPKGSFSTLEIQRTEQGDSAMYLCASSSDREAFFGQGTRLTVV.

This clonotype was counted between two and nine times. The chain joins TRBV7-6 to TRBJ2-7, with 7 positions matching TRBD2. Trimming cost V 4 bases and J 5 bases; bases outside gene matches: 5. The CDR3 contains 13 residues. The germline V gene has CDR1 SGHVS and CDR2 FNYEAQ. The CDR3 nucleotides read TGTGCCAGCAGCTCGATGACTAGCCACGAGCAGTACTTC. It specifies CASSSMTSHEQYF.

The chain combines TRBV13 with TRBJ2-3; possibly TRBD1 for D (5 bases). The CDR3 sequence is 15 residues long. CDR1 and CDR2 (germline): PRHDT, FYEKMQ (reference sequence). Trimming removed 1 base at V and 0 bases at J, with 8 bases between. This CDR3 is CASSLDSGSTDTQYF. In DNA, the CDR3 is TGTGCCAGCAGCTTAGACTCAGGGAGCACAGATACGCAGTATTTT.

A few counts support this clonotype. The chain links TRBV12-3 or TRBV12-4 to TRBJ2-5; no firm D call. The germline V and J ends were trimmed by 5 bases and 2 bases, with 18 bases remaining between them. The CDR3 consists of 16 residues. The CDR3 reads CASSLRFRLGQETQYF. The CDR3, as DNA: TGTGCCAGCAGTCTTAGGTTTAGGCTGGGACAAGAGACCCAGTACTTC.